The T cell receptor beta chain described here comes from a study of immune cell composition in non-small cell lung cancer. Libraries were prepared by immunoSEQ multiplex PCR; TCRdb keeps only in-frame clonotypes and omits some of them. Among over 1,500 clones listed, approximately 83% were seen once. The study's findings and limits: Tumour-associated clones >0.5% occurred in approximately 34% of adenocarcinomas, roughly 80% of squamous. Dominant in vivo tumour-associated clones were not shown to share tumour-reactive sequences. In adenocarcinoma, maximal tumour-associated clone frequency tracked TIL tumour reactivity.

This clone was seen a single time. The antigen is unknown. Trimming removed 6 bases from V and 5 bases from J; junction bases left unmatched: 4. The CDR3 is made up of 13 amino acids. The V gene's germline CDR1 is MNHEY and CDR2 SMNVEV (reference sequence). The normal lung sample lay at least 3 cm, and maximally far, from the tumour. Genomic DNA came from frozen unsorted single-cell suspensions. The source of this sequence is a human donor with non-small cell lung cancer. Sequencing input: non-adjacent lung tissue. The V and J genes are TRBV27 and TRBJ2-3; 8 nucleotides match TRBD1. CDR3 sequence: CASRTGAVDTQYF. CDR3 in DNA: TGTGCCAGCAGGACAGGGGCCGTAGATACGCAGTATTTT.